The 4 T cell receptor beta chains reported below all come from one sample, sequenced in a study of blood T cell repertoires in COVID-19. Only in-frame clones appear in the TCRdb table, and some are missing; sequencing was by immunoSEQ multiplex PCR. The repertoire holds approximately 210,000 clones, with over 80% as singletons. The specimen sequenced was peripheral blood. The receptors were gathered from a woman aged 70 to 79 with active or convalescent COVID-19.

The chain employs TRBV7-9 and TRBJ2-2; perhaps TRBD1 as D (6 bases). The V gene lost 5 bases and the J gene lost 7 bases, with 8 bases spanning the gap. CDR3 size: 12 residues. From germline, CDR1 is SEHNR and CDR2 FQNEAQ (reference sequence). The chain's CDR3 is CASSTTGGELFF. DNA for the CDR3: TGTGCCAGCAGCACGACAGGCGGGGAGCTGTTTTTT.

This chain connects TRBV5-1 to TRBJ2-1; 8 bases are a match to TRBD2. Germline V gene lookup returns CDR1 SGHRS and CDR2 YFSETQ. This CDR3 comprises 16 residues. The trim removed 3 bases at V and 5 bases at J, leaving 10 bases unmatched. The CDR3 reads CASSSLGAGVDNEQFF. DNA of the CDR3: TGCGCCAGCAGCTCCCTCGGAGCGGGAGTAGACAATGAGCAGTTCTTC.

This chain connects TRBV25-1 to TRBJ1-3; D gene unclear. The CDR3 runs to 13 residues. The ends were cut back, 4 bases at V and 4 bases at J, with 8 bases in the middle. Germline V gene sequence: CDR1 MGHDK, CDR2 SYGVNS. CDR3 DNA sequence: TGTGCCAGCAGTGCGGCGGGAGGAAACACCATATATTTT. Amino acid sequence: CASSAAGGNTIYF.

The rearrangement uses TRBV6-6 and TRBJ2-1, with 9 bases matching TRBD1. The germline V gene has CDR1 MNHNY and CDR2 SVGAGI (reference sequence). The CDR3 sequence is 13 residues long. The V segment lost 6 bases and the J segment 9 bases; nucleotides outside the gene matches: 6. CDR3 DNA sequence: TGTGCCAGCAGGGAACAGGGGGCGGGTGAGCAGTTCTTC. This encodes CASREQGAGEQFF.